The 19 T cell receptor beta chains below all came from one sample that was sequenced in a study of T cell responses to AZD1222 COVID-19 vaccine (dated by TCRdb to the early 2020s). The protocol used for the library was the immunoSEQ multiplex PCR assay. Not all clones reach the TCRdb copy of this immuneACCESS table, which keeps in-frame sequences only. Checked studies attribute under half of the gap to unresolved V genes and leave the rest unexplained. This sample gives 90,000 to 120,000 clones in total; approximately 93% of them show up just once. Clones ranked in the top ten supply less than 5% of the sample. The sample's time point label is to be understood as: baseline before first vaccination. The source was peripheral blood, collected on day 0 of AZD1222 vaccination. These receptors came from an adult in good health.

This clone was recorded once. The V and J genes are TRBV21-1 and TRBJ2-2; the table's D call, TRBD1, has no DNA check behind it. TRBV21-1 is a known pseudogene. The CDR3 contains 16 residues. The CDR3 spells CASSKEGGQNTGELFF. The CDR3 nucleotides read TGTGCCAGCAGCAAAGAAGGGGGCCAGAACACCGGGGAGCTGTTTTTT.

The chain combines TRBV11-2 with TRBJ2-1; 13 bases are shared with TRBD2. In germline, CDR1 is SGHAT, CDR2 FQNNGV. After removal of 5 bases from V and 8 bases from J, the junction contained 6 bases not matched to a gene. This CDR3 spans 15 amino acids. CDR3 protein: CASSLGTSGKDEQFF. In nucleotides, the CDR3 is TGTGCCAGCAGCCTGGGGACTAGCGGGAAGGATGAGCAGTTCTTC.

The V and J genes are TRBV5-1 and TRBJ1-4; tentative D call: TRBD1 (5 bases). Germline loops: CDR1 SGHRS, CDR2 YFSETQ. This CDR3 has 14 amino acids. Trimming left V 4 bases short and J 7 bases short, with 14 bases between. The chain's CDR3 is CASSPRGGSEKLFF. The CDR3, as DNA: TGCGCCAGCAGCCCCCGGGGGGGTAGTGAAAAACTGTTTTTT.

DNA of the CDR3: TGTGCCAGCAGTTCCTATACTGACAGTAAGTTCTCCTACGAGCAGTACTTC. It specifies CASSSYTDSKFSYEQYF. The chain joins TRBV27 to TRBJ2-7; weak D call: TRBD1 (5 bases). The germline gives CDR1 MNHEY, CDR2 SMNVEV (reference sequence). This CDR3 has 17 residues. V dropped 4 bases and J dropped 0 bases, with 19 bases sitting between them.

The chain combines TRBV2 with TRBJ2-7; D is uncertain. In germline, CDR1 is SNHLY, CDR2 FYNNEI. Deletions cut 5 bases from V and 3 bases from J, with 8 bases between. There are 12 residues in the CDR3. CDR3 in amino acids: CASSFEHYEQYF. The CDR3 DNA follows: TGTGCCAGCAGTTTCGAGCACTACGAGCAGTACTTC.

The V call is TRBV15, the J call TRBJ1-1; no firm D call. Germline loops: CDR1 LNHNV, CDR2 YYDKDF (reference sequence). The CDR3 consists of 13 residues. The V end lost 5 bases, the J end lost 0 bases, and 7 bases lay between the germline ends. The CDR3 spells CATSFRMNTEAFF. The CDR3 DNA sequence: TGTGCCACCAGCTTCAGGATGAACACTGAAGCTTTCTTT.

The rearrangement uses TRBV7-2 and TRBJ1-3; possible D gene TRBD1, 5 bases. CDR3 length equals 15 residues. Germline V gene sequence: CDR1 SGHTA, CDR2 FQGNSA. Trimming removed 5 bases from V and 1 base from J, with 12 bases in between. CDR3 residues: CASSGQFGSGNTIYF. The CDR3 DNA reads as TGTGCCAGCAGCGGACAATTTGGATCTGGAAACACCATATATTTT.

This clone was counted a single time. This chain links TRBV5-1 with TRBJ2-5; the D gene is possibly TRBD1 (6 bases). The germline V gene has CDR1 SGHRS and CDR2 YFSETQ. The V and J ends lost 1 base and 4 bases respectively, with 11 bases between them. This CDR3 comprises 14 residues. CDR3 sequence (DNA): TGCGCCAGCAGCTTGATGGACAGTGGAGAGACCCAGTACTTC. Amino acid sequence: CASSLMDSGETQYF.

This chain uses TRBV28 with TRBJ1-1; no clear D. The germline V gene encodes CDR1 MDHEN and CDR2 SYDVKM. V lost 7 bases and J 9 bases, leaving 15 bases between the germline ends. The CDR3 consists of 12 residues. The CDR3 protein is CASTSRPSQAFF. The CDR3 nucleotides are TGTGCCAGCACCTCTCGGCCCTCTCAAGCTTTCTTT.

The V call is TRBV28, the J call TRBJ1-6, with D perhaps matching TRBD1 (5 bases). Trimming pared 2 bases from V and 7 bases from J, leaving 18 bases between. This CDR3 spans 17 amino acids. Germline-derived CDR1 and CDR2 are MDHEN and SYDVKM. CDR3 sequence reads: CASSLLFPRGKNSPLHF. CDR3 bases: TGTGCCAGCAGTTTACTTTTTCCTAGGGGAAAAAATTCACCCCTCCACTTT.

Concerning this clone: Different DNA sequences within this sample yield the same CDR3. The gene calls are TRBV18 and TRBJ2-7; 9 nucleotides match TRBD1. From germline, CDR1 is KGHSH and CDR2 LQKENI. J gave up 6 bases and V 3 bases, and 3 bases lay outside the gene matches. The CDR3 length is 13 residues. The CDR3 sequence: CASSPGTGREQYF. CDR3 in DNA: TGTGCCAGCTCACCCGGGACAGGGCGCGAGCAGTACTTC.

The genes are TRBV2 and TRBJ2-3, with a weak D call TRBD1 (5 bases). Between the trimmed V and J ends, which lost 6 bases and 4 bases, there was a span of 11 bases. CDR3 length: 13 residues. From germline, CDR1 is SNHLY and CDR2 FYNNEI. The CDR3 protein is CASSRVMADTQYF. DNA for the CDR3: TGTGCCAGCAGCAGGGTCATGGCAGATACGCAGTATTTT.

This CDR3 reads CACTGVQETQYF. DNA for the CDR3: TGTGCCTGCACAGGGGTTCAAGAGACCCAGTACTTC. The chain recombines TRBV5-4 with TRBJ2-5; 7 nucleotides agree with TRBD1. The V gene's germline CDR1 is SGHNT and CDR2 YYREEE (reference sequence). V was pared by 10 bases and J by 2 bases, with 5 bases of the junction left unmatched. The CDR3 spans 12 residues.

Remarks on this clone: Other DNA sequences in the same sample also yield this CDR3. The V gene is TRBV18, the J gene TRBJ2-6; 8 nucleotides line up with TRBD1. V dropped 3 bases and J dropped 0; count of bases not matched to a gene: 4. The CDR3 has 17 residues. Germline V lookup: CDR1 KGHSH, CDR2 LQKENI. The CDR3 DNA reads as TGTGCCAGCTCACCCCGGACAGGGTCCTCTGGGGCCAACGTCCTGACTTTC. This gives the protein CASSPRTGSSGANVLTF. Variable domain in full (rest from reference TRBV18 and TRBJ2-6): NAGVMQNPRHLVRRRGQEARLRCSPMKGHSHVYWYRQLPEEGLKFMVYLQKENIIDESGMPKERFSAEFPKEGPSILRIQQVVRGDSAAYFCASSPRTGSSGANVLTFGAGSRLTVL.

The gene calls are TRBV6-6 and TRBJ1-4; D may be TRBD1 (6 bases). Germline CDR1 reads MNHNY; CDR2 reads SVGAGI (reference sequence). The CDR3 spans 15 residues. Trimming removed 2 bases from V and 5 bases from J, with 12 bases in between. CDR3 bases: TGTGCCAGCAGTTACCGGGGGGCAGGCAATGAAAAACTGTTTTTT. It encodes CASSYRGAGNEKLFF.

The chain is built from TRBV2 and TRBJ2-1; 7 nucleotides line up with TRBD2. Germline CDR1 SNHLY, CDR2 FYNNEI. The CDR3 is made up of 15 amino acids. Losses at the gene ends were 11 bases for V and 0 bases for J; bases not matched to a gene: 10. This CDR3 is CALSGGESSYNEQFF. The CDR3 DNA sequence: TGTGCCCTCTCGGGGGGTGAGAGCTCCTACAATGAGCAGTTCTTC.

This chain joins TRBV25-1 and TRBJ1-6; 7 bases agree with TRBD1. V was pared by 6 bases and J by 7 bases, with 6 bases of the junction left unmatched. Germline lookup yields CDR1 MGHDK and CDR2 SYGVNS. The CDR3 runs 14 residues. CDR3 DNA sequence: TGTGCCAGCAGCCGGACAGGCAGGAATTCACCCCTCCACTTT. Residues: CASSRTGRNSPLHF.

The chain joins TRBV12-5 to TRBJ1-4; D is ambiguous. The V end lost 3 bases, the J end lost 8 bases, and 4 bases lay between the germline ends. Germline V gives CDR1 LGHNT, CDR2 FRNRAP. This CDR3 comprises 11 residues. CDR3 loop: CASGLSEKLFF. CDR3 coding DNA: TGTGCTAGTGGTTTATCCGAAAAACTGTTTTTT.

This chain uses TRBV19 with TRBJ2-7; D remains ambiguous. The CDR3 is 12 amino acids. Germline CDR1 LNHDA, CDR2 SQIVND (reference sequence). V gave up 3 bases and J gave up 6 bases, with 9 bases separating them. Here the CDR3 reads CASSIATGEQYF. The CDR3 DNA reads TGTGCCAGTAGTATTGCGACCGGCGAGCAGTACTTC.